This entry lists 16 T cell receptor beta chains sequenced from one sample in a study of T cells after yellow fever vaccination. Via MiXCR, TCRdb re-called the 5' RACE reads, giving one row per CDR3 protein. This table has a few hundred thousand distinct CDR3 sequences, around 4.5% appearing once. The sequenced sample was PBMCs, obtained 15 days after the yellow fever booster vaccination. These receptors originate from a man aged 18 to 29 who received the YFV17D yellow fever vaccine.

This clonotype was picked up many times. This CDR3 reads CASSADYSNQPQHF. CDR3 sequence (DNA): TGTGCCAGCAGCGCCGATTATAGCAATCAGCCCCAGCATTTT. The rearrangement joins TRBV7-3 to TRBJ1-5; no firm D call. The CDR3 is made up of 14 amino acids. Germline CDR1 and CDR2: SGHTA and FQGTGA. V lost 5 bases and J lost 0, with 8 bases in between.

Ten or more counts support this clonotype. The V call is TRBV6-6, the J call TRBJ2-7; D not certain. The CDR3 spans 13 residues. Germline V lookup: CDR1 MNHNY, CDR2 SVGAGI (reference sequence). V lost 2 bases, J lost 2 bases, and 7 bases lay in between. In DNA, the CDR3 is TGTGCCAGCAGTTACGGGCAGACCTACGAGCAGTACTTC. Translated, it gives CASSYGQTYEQYF.

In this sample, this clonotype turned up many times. The CDR3 loop is CSVESRGRREKLFF. In DNA, the CDR3 is TGCAGCGTTGAGTCCCGGGGGCGTAGGGAAAAACTGTTTTTT. This chain links TRBV29-1 with TRBJ1-4, with TRBD1 as a possible D gene (6 bases). Looked up from germline, CDR1 is SQVTM and CDR2 is ANQGSEA. With 3 bases removed from V and 8 bases from J, the gap between germline ends came to 16 bases. The CDR3 extends over 14 amino acids. Combining the CDR3 with reference TRBV29-1 and TRBJ1-4 gives the whole variable domain SAVISQKPSRDICQRGTSLTIQCQVDSQVTMMFWYRQQPGQSLTLIATANQGSEATYESGFVIDKFPISRPNLTFSTLTVSNMSPEDSSIYLCSVESRGRREKLFFGSGTQLSVL.

This CDR3 reads CASGSDDEQYF. The CDR3, as DNA: TGTGCTAGTGGTTCCGACGACGAGCAGTACTTC. This chain connects TRBV12-5 to TRBJ2-7; unclear D gene. CDR3 size: 11 residues. The V gene lost 4 bases and the J gene lost 5 bases, with 6 bases spanning the gap. Germline V gene lookup returns CDR1 LGHNT and CDR2 FRNRAP.

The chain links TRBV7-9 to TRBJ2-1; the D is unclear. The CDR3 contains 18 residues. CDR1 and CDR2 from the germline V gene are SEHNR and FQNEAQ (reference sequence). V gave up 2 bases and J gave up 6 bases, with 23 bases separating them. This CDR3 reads CASSLRGASIVLGNEQFF. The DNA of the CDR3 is TGTGCCAGCAGCTTAAGAGGCGCTTCCATAGTATTGGGCAATGAGCAGTTCTTC.

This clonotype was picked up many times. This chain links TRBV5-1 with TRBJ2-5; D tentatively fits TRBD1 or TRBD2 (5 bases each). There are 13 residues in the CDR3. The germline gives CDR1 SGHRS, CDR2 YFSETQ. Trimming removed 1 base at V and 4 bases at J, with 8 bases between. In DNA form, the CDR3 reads TGCGCCAGCAGCTTGATTGGGGGAGAGACCCAGTACTTC. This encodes CASSLIGGETQYF.

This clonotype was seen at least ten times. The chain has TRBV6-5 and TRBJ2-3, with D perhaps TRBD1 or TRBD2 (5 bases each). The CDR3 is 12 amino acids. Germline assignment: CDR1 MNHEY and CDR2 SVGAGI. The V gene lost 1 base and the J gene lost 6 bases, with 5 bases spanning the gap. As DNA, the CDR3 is TGTGCCAGCAGTTACTGGGGGGATACGCAGTATTTT. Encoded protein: CASSYWGDTQYF.

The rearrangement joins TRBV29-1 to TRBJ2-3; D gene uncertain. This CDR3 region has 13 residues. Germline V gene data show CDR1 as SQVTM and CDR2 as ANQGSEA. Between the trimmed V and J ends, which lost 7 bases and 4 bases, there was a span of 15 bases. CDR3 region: CSATGSGADTQYF. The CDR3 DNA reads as TGCAGCGCTACCGGGTCCGGAGCAGATACGCAGTATTTT.

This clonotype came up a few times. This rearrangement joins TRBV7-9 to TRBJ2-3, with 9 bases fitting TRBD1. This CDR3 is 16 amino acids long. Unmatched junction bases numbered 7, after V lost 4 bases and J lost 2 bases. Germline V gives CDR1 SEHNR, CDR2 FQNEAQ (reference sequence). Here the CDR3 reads CASSSTQGADTDTQYF. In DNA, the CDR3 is TGTGCCAGCAGCTCAACACAGGGGGCGGACACAGATACGCAGTATTTT.

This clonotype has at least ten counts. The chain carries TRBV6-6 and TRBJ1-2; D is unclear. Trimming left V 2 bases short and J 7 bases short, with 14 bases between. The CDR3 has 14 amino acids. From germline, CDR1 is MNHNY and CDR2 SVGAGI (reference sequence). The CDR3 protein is CASSYTDSSAGYTF. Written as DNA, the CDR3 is TGTGCCAGCAGTTACACAGACTCCAGCGCTGGCTACACCTTC.

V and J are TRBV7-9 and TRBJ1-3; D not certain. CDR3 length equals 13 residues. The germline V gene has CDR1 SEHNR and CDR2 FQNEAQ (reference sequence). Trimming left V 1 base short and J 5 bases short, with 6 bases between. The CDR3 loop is CASSLGIRNTIYF. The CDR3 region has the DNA TGTGCCAGCAGCTTAGGAATCAGAAACACCATATATTTT.

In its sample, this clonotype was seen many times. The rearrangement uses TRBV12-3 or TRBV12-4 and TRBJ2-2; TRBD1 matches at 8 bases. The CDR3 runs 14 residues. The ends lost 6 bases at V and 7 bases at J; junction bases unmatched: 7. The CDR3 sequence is CASSAGQGGGELFF. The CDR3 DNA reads TGTGCCAGCAGCGCTGGACAGGGCGGCGGGGAGCTGTTTTTT.

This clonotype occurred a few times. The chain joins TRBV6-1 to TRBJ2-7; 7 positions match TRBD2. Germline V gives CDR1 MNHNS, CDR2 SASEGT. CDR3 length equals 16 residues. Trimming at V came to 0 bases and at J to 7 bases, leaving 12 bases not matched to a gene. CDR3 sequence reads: CASSEAGSGVGLEQYF. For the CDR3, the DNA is TGTGCCAGCAGTGAAGCGGGAAGCGGGGTGGGTCTGGAGCAGTACTTC.

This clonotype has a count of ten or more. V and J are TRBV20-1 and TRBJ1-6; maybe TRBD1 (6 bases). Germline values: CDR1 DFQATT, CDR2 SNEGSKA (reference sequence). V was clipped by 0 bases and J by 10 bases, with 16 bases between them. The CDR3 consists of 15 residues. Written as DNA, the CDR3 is TGCAGTGCTAGAGATCTGGGCAGGGGTGGATCACCCCTCCACTTT. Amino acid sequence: CSARDLGRGGSPLHF.

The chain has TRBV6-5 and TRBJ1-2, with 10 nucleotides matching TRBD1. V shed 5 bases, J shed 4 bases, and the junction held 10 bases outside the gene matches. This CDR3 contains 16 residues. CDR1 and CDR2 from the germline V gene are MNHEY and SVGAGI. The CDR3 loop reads CASSDTGTGASYGYTF. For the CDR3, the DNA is TGTGCCAGCAGTGACACCGGGACAGGGGCATCCTATGGCTACACCTTC.

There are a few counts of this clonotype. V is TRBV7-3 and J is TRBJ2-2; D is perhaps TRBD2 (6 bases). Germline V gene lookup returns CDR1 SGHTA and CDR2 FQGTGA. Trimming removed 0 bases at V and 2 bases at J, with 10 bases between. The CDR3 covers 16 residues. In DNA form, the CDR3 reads TGTGCCAGCAGCTTAACGGGCGGGAAAAACACCGGGGAGCTGTTTTTT. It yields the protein CASSLTGGKNTGELFF.